Below are 28 T cell receptor beta chains sequenced from a single sample in a study of tissue T cells after allogeneic stem cell transplantation. Assay used: immunoSEQ multiplex PCR; TCRdb lists only in-frame clones, some missing. This table holds about 12,000 clones, approximately 63% found once. Specimen: tissue from the right colon, collected at autopsy. All receptors come from a woman between 18 and 55 years old with breast cancer.

This clone was seen a handful of times. The V gene is TRBV19, the J gene TRBJ1-2, with a weak D call TRBD1 (5 bases). V lost 11 bases and J 4 bases, leaving 17 bases between the germline ends. Germline assignment: CDR1 LNHDA and CDR2 SQIVND (reference sequence). This CDR3 has 13 amino acids. Written as DNA, the CDR3 is TGTGCCTCCCAGGGCAGGGTCGGCTATGGCTACACCTTC. Protein sequence: CASQGRVGYGYTF.

The chain is built from TRBV6-4 and TRBJ1-1; D gene uncertain. V dropped 4 bases and J dropped 2 bases, with 8 bases sitting between them. Germline V gives CDR1 MRHNA, CDR2 SNTAGT. The CDR3 has 13 amino acids. CDR3 bases: TGTGCCAGCAGTGTTCAGTATAACACTGAAGCTTTCTTT. Amino acids: CASSVQYNTEAFF.

A remark on this clone: Distinct nucleotide sequences in the sample also encode this CDR3. The rearrangement uses TRBV5-1 and TRBJ2-7; D may correspond to TRBD1 or TRBD2 (6 bases each). The V gene's germline CDR1 is SGHRS and CDR2 YFSETQ. CDR3 length: 13 residues. Trimming cost V 2 bases and J 4 bases, with 10 bases left between them. The CDR3 spells CASSFGGGYEQYF. In DNA, the CDR3 is TGCGCCAGCAGCTTCGGAGGGGGATACGAGCAGTACTTC.

In DNA, the CDR3 is TGTGCCAGCAGTTTTGCGGCCCGGAATGAGCAGTTCTTC. It is translated as CASSFAARNEQFF. This sequence joins TRBV28 and TRBJ2-1; D is undetermined. The CDR3 spans 13 residues. The V end was cut by 3 bases, the J end by 7 bases, with 10 bases between. The V gene's germline CDR1 is MDHEN and CDR2 SYDVKM.

V gene TRBV2 combines with J gene TRBJ2-1; TRBD2 aligns across 7 bases. Germline lookup yields CDR1 SNHLY and CDR2 FYNNEI. The CDR3 covers 14 residues. V gave up 4 bases and J gave up 5 bases; unmatched junction bases: 5. In DNA form, the CDR3 reads TGTGCCAGCAGTGCGGGGACTATCCACAATGAGCAGTTCTTC. Translating gives CASSAGTIHNEQFF.

V is TRBV28 and J is TRBJ2-5; D may be TRBD1 (5 bases). The CDR3 is made up of 13 amino acids. Trimming took off 3 bases at V and 5 bases at J, with 10 bases between the two ends. The germline CDR1 and CDR2 sequences are MDHEN and SYDVKM. The CDR3 loop is CASSFPGRETQYF. For the CDR3, the DNA is TGTGCCAGCAGTTTTCCAGGGCGGGAGACCCAGTACTTC.

This chain connects TRBV30 to TRBJ2-7; no definite D call. V lost 2 bases, J lost 5 bases, and 13 bases lay in between. The CDR3 totals 13 residues. The germline V gene has CDR1 GTSNPN and CDR2 SVGIG (reference sequence). The DNA for the CDR3 is TGTGCCTGGAGTAAGACCCAAAGAGACGAGCAGTACTTC. Its translation is CAWSKTQRDEQYF.

The J gene is TRBJ1-5, the V gene TRBV19; TRBD1 agrees at 7 bases. CDR3 length: 14 amino acids. J lost 4 bases, V lost 4 bases, and 4 bases had no gene match. Germline CDR1 reads LNHDA; CDR2 reads SQIVND (reference sequence). CDR3 amino acids: CASSRQGRNQPQHF. In DNA, the CDR3 is TGTGCCAGTAGTAGACAGGGAAGGAATCAGCCCCAGCATTTT.

CDR3 amino acids: CASSGSRNQPQHF. CDR3 DNA sequence: TGTGCCAGCAGTGGGAGTAGGAACCAGCCCCAGCATTTT. J is TRBJ1-5 and V is TRBV2, with D unclear. V was pared by 4 bases and J by 7 bases, with 11 bases between. This CDR3 has 13 amino acids. Germline values: CDR1 SNHLY, CDR2 FYNNEI.

The chain joins TRBV7-2 to TRBJ2-7; 11 nucleotides match TRBD2. CDR3 size: 14 residues. Germline V gives CDR1 SGHTA, CDR2 FQGNSA. V shed 1 base and J 6 bases; nucleotides not matched to a gene: 2. The CDR3 DNA is TGTGCCAGCAGCTTAGTTAGCGGGGGGGGCGAGCAGTACTTC. Residues: CASSLVSGGGEQYF. The full variable domain, in which reference TRBV7-2 and TRBJ2-7 provide the parts outside the CDR3, is GAGVSQSPSNKVTEKGKDVELRCDPISGHTALYWYRQSLGQGLEFLIYFQGNSAPDKSGLPSDRFSAERTGGSVSTLTIQRTQQEDSAVYLCASSLVSGGGEQYFGPGTRLTVT.

There are a few counts of this clone. The rearrangement uses TRBV5-6 and TRBJ2-7, with D perhaps TRBD1 or TRBD2 (5 bases each). The CDR3 has 13 amino acids. Germline loops: CDR1 SGHDT, CDR2 YYEEEE. V was cut by 5 bases and J by 6 bases, with 15 bases left in between. The DNA for the CDR3 is TGTGCCAGCAGTTTCTGGGGGTTATCCGAGCAGTACTTC. Its translation is CASSFWGLSEQYF.

There are a few counts of this clone. The chain couples TRBV6-1 to TRBJ1-2, with 7 positions matching TRBD1. The V segment lost 2 bases and the J segment 4 bases; nucleotides outside the gene matches: 7. This CDR3 region has 15 residues. The V gene's germline CDR1 is MNHNS and CDR2 SASEGT. CDR3 region: CASSEWQGGSYGYTF. In nucleotides, the CDR3 is TGTGCCAGCAGTGAATGGCAGGGGGGTTCCTATGGCTACACCTTC.

The genes are TRBV6-5 and TRBJ1-1; D call uncertain. Germline CDR1 reads MNHEY; CDR2 reads SVGAGI. The CDR3 sequence is 14 residues long. Trimming cost V 5 bases and J 3 bases, with 13 bases left between them. The CDR3 coding sequence is TGTGCCAGCAGTAAATCCGGACGGGACACTGAAGCTTTCTTT. This encodes CASSKSGRDTEAFF.

This chain joins TRBV3-1 (or the pseudogene TRBV3-2) and TRBJ2-1, with TRBD2 matching 8 bases. The V and J ends lost 3 bases and 10 bases, in that order; junction bases with no gene match: 5. Germline loops: CDR1 LGHDT, CDR2 YNNKEL (reference sequence). This CDR3 is 13 amino acids long. The CDR3 region has the DNA TGTGCCAGCAGCCAGAGCGGGAGTGACGAGCAGTTCTTC. Amino acid sequence: CASSQSGSDEQFF.

The chain recombines TRBV4-2 with TRBJ2-7; 8 bases line up with TRBD1. Trimming took 3 bases from V and 2 from J; bases not matched to a gene: 3. CDR3 length: 14 amino acids. The germline V gene encodes CDR1 LGHNA and CDR2 YNFKEQ. The CDR3 loop reads CASSHRDRPYEQYF. Written as DNA, the CDR3 is TGTGCCAGCAGCCACCGGGACAGGCCCTACGAGCAGTACTTC.

This clone was counted a few times. The rearrangement joins TRBV7-9 to TRBJ2-3, with 9 bases aligning to TRBD2. V gave up 7 bases and J gave up 2 bases; unmatched junction bases: 7. Germline CDR1 and CDR2: SEHNR and FQNEAQ (reference sequence). The CDR3 is 15 residues long. The CDR3 region has the DNA TGTGCCAGCAACCCAGCGGGGGGAAACACAGATACGCAGTATTTT. Translating gives CASNPAGGNTDTQYF.

The V gene is TRBV9, the J gene TRBJ2-1, with 10 nucleotides matching TRBD2. The CDR3 sequence is 16 residues long. In germline, CDR1 is SGDLS, CDR2 YYNGEE. V shed 4 bases, J shed 3 bases, and the junction held 7 bases outside the gene matches. Written as DNA, the CDR3 is TGTGCCAGCAGCCCCTTGGGACTAGCGCGCTACAATGAGCAGTTCTTC. Residues: CASSPLGLARYNEQFF.

This clone showed up just a few times. This chain connects TRBV9 to TRBJ2-5; D tentatively fits TRBD1 or TRBD2 (5 bases each). The V and J ends lost 4 bases and 9 bases respectively, with 13 bases between them. Germline-derived CDR1 and CDR2 are SGDLS and YYNGEE. The CDR3 extends over 12 amino acids. The DNA of the CDR3 is TGTGCCAGCAGCTTGGGACCGTCACCCCAGTACTTC. Protein product: CASSLGPSPQYF. Complete variable domain (other parts from reference TRBV9 and TRBJ2-5): DSGVTQTPKHLITATGQRVTLRCSPRSGDLSVYWYQQSLDQGLQFLIQYYNGEERAKGNILERFSAQQFPDLHSELNLSSLELGDSALYFCASSLGPSPQYFGPGTRLLVL.

This clone occurred a few times. This rearrangement joins TRBV11-1 to TRBJ1-5; D unclear. CDR1 and CDR2 from the germline V gene are SGHAT and FQDESV (reference sequence). V lost 1 base and J lost 3, with 7 bases in between. The CDR3 spans 14 residues. The CDR3 sequence: CASSLDRNNQPQHF. The CDR3 bases are TGTGCCAGCAGCTTAGACCGAAACAATCAGCCCCAGCATTTT.

V usage is TRBV4-2 and J usage is TRBJ1-2, with TRBD1 matching over 10 bases. V shed 1 base and J 8 bases; nucleotides not matched to a gene: 4. Germline assignment: CDR1 LGHNA and CDR2 YNFKEQ. This CDR3 is 14 amino acids long. This CDR3 reads CASSQARQGAGYTF. CDR3 DNA sequence: TGTGCCAGCAGCCAAGCGCGACAGGGGGCAGGCTACACCTTC.

The chain carries TRBV21-1 and TRBJ1-1; the tabulated D call, TRBD1, remains unverified against the DNA. TRBV21-1 is classified as a pseudogene. This CDR3 has 18 amino acids. CDR3 protein: CASSTSPGSGDMNTEAFF. The DNA of the CDR3 is TGTGCCAGCAGCACCTCGCCAGGGAGTGGGGACATGAACACTGAAGCTTTCTTT.

CDR3 sequence (DNA): TGTGCCAGCAGCTTACAAAACGGAAACACTGAAGCTTTCTTT. This codes for CASSLQNGNTEAFF. J is TRBJ1-1 and V is TRBV7-2; no clear D. The germline CDR1 and CDR2 sequences are SGHTA and FQGNSA. The V and J ends lost 2 bases and 2 bases respectively, with 9 bases between them. This CDR3 is built from 14 residues.

This clone has only a few counts. This chain links TRBV10-3 with TRBJ2-5, with 11 bases fitting TRBD2. The CDR3 is 15 amino acids. Germline V CDR1 and CDR2: ENHRY, SYGVKD. The V segment lost 6 bases and the J segment 4 bases; nucleotides outside the gene matches: 7. Here the CDR3 reads CAIRNSGGDVETQYF. In DNA, the CDR3 is TGTGCCATCAGAAATAGCGGGGGGGATGTAGAGACCCAGTACTTC.

The rearrangement uses TRBV9 and TRBJ2-5, with 9 bases that match TRBD2. The CDR3 loop spans 16 amino acids. In germline, CDR1 is SGDLS, CDR2 YYNGEE. With 0 bases clipped from V and 4 bases from J, the junction kept 7 bases outside the gene matches. The CDR3 loop is CASSVGSGGLIETQYF. The CDR3 bases are TGTGCCAGCAGCGTAGGAAGCGGGGGGTTGATAGAGACCCAGTACTTC.

The genes are TRBV30 and TRBJ1-6; possibly TRBD1 for D (6 bases). This CDR3 comprises 13 residues. V dropped 3 bases and J dropped 4 bases, with 7 bases sitting between them. Germline V CDR1 and CDR2: GTSNPN, SVGIG (reference sequence). The CDR3 nucleotides read TGTGCCTGGAGCGGACAGTATAATTCACCCCTCCACTTT. Translation gives CAWSGQYNSPLHF.

The chain couples TRBV29-1 to TRBJ2-3, with 7 bases identical to TRBD2. CDR3 length: 14 residues. The junction had 6 bases not matched to a gene; V was cut back by 5 bases and J by 1 base. Per the germline V gene, CDR1 is SQVTM and CDR2 is ANQGSEA. CDR3 region: CSVPSLAGTDTQYF. The CDR3 nucleotides are TGCAGCGTTCCTTCTCTAGCGGGCACAGATACGCAGTATTTT.

This clone was seen once. The chain links TRBV7-2 to TRBJ1-5, with 7 positions matching TRBD1. This CDR3 is built from 13 residues. Germline CDR1 and CDR2: SGHTA and FQGNSA. The trim removed 6 bases at V and 7 bases at J, leaving 6 bases unmatched. CDR3 loop: CASSYRGQQPQHF. In DNA, the CDR3 is TGTGCCAGCAGTTACAGGGGTCAACAGCCCCAGCATTTT.

V and J are TRBV5-1 and TRBJ1-5; D gene unclear. V lost 0 bases, J lost 0 bases, and 4 bases lay in between. The CDR3 loop spans 14 amino acids. Germline V gene lookup returns CDR1 SGHRS and CDR2 YFSETQ. Here the CDR3 reads CASSLGFSNQPQHF. The CDR3 nucleotides are TGCGCCAGCAGCTTGGGGTTTAGCAATCAGCCCCAGCATTTT. The entire variable domain, with the rest obtained from reference TRBV5-1 and TRBJ1-5, is as follows: KAGVTQTPRYLIKTRGQQVTLSCSPISGHRSVSWYQQTPGQGLQFLFEYFSETQRNKGNFPGRFSGRQFSNSRSEMNVSTLELGDSALYLCASSLGFSNQPQHFGDGTRLSIL.